Here is one T cell receptor (beta chain) with its context. Antigen unknown. Being one base from a much bigger clone, this may be a read error. The CDR3 ends on some other residue instead of the conserved phenylalanine or tryptophan, so this is likely a read error. The amount of total RNA extracted per sample was at least 5.5 micrograms. This record comes from a study of blood T cells in healthy people across ages. Study results and limitations: Whereas aged donors had fewer naive CD4+ cells, long-lived donors had more of them and higher diversity. Using unsorted PBMCs precluded a conclusive naive versus antigen-experienced comparison. A strong correlation was found between TCR beta diversity and the percentage of naive T cells.

The V end was cut by 5 bases, the J end by 6 bases, with 12 bases between. Germline values: CDR1 SGHRS, CDR2 YFSETQ. CDR3 length equals 13 residues. Together with a sample-barcoded 5' primer, a J-beta primer mix was included in a second PCR lasting about 7 to 12 cycles. TCRdb called the 5' RACE reads again in MiXCR, with one record for every CDR3 protein. The repertoire has about 620,000 distinct CDR3 sequences, approximately 52% of them found once; the top ten carry about 14%. The sequenced material came from blood. The chain joins TRBV5-1 to TRBJ2-1, with D unresolved. The TCR sequence derives from an elderly woman in good health. As DNA, the CDR3 is TGCGCCAGCAGACTCGCCCCAACCAATGAGCAGTTCTTA. Amino acids: CASRLAPTNEQFL.